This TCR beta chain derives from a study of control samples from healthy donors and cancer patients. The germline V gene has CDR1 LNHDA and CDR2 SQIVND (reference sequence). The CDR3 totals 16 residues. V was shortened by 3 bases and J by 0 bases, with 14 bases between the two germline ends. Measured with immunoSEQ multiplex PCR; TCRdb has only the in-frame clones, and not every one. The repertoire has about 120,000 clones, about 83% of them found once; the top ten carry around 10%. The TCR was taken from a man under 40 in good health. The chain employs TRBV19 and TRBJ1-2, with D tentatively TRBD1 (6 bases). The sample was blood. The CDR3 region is CASSILRQAPNYGYTF. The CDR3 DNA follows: TGTGCCAGTAGTATCCTCCGACAGGCGCCTAACTATGGCTACACCTTC.